What follows describes a single T cell receptor beta chain. Though probably carrying unrecorded immune exposures, donors were nominally healthy at sampling. The CDR3 consists of 15 residues. CDR1 is SGDLS, CDR2 YYNGEE, per germline. V gave up 0 bases and J gave up 3 bases, with 10 bases separating them. This specimen comes from a study of cytomegalovirus exposure and HLA in healthy donors. Amplification used 60 Vbeta primers and 13 Jbeta primers. Profiled with immunoSEQ multiplex PCR; TCRdb holds only in-frame clones, not every one. This sample has approximately 37,000 clones, with 74% found just once.

Sequencing used PBMCs. The chain carries TRBV9 and TRBJ2-1, with a possible D match to TRBD2 (6 bases). The receptor was isolated from a man aged 30 to 45 in good health and CMV-seronegative. The CDR3 coding sequence is TGTGCCAGCAGCGTAGTGGGAGGTGGCTACAATGAGCAGTTCTTC. Protein product: CASSVVGGGYNEQFF.